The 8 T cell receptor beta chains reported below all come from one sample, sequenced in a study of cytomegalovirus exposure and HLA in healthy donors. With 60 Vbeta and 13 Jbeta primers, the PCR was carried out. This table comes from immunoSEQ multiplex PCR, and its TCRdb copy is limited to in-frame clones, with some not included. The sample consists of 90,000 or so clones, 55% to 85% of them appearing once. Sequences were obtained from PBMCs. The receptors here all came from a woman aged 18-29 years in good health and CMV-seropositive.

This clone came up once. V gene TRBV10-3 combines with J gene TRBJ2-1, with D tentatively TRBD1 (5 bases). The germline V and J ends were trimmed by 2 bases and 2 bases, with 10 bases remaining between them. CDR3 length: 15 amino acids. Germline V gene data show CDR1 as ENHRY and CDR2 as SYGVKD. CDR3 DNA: TGTGCCATCAGTGAGGGACAAGGTCCCTACAATGAGCAGTTCTTC. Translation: CAISEGQGPYNEQFF.

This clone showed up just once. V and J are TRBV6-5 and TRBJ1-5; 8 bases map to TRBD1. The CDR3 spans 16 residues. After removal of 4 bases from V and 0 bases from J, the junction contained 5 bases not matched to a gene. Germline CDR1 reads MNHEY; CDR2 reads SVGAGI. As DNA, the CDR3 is TGTGCCAGCAGTTCGCAGGGGGCTTTTAGCAATCAGCCCCAGCATTTT. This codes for CASSSQGAFSNQPQHF.

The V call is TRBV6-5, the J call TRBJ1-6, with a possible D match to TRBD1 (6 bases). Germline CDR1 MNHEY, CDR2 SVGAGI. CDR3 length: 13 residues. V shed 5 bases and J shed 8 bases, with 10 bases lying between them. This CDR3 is CASSQYRDSPLHF. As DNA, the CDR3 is TGTGCCAGCAGTCAATACAGGGATTCACCCCTCCACTTT.

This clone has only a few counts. The CDR3: CASSGLRNEQYF. The CDR3 DNA sequence: TGCGCCAGCAGTGGACTCCGGAACGAGCAGTACTTC. The chain joins TRBV10-2 to TRBJ2-5, with D uncertain. The DNA end lines up better with TRBJ2-7; the J call may be wrong. CDR3 length equals 12 residues. CDR1 and CDR2 (germline): WSHSY, SAAADI.

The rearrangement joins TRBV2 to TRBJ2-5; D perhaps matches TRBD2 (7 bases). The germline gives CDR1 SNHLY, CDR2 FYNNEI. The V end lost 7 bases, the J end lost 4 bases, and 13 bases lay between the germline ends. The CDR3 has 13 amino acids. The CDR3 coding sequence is TGTGCCAGCAAGGCAGGGGAGGGAGAGACCCAGTACTTC. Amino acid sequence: CASKAGEGETQYF. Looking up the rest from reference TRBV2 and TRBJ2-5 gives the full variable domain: EPEVTQTPSHQVTQMGQEVILRCVPISNHLYFYWYRQILGQKVEFLVSFYNNEISEKSEIFDDQFSVERPDGSNFTLKIRSTKLEDSAMYFCASKAGEGETQYFGPGTRLLVL.

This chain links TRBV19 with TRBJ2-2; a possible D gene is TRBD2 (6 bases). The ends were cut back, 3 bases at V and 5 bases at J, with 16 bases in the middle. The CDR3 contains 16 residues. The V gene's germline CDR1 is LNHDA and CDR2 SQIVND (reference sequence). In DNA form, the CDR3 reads TGTGCCAGTAGTATGAGACCCGCGGGGCCTACCGGGGAGCTGTTTTTT. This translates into CASSMRPAGPTGELFF.

CDR3: CASSSWDSYEQYF. The CDR3 region has the DNA TGCGCCAGCAGCTCCTGGGACAGTTACGAGCAGTACTTC. This chain connects TRBV5-1 to TRBJ2-7; TRBD1 agrees at 7 bases. CDR3 length equals 13 residues. Trimming took 3 bases from V and 4 from J; bases not matched to a gene: 4. The germline V gene encodes CDR1 SGHRS and CDR2 YFSETQ.

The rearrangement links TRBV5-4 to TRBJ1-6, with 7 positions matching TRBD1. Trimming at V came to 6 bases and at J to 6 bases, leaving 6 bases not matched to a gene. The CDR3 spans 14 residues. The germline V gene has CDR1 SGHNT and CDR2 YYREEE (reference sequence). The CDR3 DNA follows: TGTGCCAGCAAAACAGGGGAGGTTAATTCACCCCTCCACTTT. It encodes CASKTGEVNSPLHF.